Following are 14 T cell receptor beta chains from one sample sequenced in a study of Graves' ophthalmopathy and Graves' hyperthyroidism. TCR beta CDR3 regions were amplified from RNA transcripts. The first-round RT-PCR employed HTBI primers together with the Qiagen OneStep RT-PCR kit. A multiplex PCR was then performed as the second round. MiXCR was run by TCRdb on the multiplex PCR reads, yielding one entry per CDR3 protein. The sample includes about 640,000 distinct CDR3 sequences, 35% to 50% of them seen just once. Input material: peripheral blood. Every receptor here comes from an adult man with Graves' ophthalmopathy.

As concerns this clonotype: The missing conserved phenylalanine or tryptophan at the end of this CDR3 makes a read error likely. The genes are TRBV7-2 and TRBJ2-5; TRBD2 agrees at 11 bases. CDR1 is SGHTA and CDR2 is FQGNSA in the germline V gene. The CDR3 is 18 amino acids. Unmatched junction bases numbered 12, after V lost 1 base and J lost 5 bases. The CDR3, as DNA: TGTGCCAGCAGCTTAGGAGGGGTTAGCGGGGGGGCCGGGGAGACCCAGTACTGC. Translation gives CASSLGGVSGGAGETQYC.

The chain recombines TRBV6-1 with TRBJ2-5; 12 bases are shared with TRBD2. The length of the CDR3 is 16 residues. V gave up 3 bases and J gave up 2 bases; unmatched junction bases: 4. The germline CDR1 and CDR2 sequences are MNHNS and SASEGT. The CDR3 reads CASSDRGTSGQETQYF. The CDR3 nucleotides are TGTGCCAGCAGTGATAGGGGGACTAGCGGGCAAGAGACCCAGTACTTC.

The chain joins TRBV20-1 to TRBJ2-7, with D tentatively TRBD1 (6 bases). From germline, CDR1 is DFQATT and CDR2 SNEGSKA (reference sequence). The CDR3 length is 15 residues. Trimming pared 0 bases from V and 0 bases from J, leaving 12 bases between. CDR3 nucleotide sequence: TGCAGTGCTAGAGATCCCCAGGGGACCTCCTACGAGCAGTACTTC. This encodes CSARDPQGTSYEQYF.

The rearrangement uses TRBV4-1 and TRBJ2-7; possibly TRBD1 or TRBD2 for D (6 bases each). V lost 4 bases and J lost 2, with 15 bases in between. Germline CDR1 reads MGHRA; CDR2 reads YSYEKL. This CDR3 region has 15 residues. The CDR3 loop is CASSPRGGFTYEQYF. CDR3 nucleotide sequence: TGCGCCAGCAGCCCAAGAGGGGGGTTTACCTACGAGCAGTACTTC.

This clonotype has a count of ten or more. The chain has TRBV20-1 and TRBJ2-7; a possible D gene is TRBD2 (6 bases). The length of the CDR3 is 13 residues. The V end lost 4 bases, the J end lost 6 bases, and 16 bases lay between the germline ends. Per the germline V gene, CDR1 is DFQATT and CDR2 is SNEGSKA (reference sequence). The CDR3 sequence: CSATLARWGEQYF. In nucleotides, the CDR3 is TGCAGTGCTACACTAGCAAGGTGGGGCGAGCAGTACTTC.

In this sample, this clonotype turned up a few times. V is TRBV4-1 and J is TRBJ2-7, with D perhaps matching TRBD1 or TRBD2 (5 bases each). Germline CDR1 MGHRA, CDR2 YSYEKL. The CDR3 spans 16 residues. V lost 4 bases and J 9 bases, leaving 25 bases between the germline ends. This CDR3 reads CASSPYPTKGDVGQYF. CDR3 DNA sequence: TGCGCCAGCAGCCCGTATCCGACGAAAGGGGACGTCGGGCAGTACTTC.

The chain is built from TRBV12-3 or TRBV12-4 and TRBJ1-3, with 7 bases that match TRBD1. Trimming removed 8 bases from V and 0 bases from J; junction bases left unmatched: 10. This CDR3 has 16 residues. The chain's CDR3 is CASAQTGDISGNTIYF. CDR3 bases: TGTGCCAGCGCTCAAACAGGGGACATCTCTGGAAACACCATATATTTT.

In nucleotides, the CDR3 is TGCAGCGTTGGTAGGGATGGAAACACCATATATTTT. Its protein is CSVGRDGNTIYF. V and J are TRBV29-1 and TRBJ1-3, with D hard to call. CDR1 is SQVTM, CDR2 ANQGSEA, per germline. V dropped 4 bases and J dropped 3 bases, with 7 bases sitting between them. CDR3 length: 12 amino acids.

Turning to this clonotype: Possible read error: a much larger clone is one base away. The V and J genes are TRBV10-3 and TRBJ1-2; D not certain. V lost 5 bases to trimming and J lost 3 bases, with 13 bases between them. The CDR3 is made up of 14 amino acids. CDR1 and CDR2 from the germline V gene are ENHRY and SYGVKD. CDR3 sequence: CAISRTGSDYGYTF. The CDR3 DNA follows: TGTGCCATCAGTCGAACGGGGTCCGACTATGGCTACACCTTC.

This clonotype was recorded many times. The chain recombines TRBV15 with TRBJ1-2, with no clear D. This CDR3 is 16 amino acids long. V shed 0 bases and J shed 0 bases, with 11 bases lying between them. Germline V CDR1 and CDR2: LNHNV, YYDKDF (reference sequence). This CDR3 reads CATSRDPPGSNYGYTF. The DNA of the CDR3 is TGTGCCACCAGCAGAGATCCCCCCGGATCTAACTATGGCTACACCTTC.

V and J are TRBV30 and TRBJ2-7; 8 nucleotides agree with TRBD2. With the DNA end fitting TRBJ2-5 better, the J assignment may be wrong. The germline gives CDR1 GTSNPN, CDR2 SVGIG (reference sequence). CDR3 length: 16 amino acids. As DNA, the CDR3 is TGTGCCTGGAGCGTCACGGCTAGCGGGTTTCAAGAGACCCAGTACTTC. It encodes CAWSVTASGFQETQYF.

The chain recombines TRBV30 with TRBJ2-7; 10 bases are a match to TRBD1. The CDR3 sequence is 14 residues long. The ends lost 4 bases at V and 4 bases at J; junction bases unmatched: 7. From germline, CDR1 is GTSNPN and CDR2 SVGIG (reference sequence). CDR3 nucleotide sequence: TGTGCCTGGACCCTAGGGACAGGGGAGTACGAGCAGTACTTC. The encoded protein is CAWTLGTGEYEQYF.

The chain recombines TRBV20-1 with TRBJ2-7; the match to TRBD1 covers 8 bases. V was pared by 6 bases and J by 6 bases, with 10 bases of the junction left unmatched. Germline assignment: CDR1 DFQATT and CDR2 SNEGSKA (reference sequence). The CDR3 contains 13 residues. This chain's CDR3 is CSARVQGALEQYF. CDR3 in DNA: TGCAGTGCCAGGGTCCAGGGGGCTCTCGAGCAGTACTTC.

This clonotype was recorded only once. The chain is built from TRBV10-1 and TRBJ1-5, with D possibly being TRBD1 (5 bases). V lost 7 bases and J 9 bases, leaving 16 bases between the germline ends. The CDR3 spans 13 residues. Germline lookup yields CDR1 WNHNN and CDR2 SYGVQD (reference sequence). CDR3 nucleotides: TGCGCCAGCAAGGGGCGGAATCATCGGCCCCAGCATTTT. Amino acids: CASKGRNHRPQHF.